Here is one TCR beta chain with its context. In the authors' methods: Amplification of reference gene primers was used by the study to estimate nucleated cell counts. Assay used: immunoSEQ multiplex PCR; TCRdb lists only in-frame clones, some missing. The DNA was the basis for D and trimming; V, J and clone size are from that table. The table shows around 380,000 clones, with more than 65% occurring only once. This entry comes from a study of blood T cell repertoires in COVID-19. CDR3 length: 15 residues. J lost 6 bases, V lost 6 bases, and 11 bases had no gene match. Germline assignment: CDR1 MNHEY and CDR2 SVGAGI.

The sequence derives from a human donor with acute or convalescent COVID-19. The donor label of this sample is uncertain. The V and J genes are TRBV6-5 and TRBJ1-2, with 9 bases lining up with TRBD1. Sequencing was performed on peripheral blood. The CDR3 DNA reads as TGTGCCAGCAGGACCCAAGGACAGGGGAGGCATGGCTACACCTTC. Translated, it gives CASRTQGQGRHGYTF.